This T cell receptor (beta chain) derives from a study of CD8 T cells in ankylosing spondylitis. CDR3 size: 13 residues. Germline loops: CDR1 MGHRA, CDR2 YSYEKL. The V end lost 3 bases, the J end lost 5 bases, and 10 bases lay between the germline ends. Study-wide findings and caveats: Earlier studies detected some motif variants in reactive arthritis synovial fluid and blood. Disease-linked clones bore a CD8+ phenotype and were relatively rare in peripheral blood. A motif in TCR beta, a set of about eight highly homologous variants, appeared characteristic of ankylosing spondylitis blood.

Construction of TCR beta libraries was performed using quantitative 5'-RACE with molecular barcodes. TCRdb redid the calling of the 5' RACE reads with MiXCR, one entry per CDR3 protein. The sample holds 500,000 to 550,000 distinct CDR3 sequences, approximately 11% seen once. Details on this clonotype: The target antigen is unknown.

Sequenced input: blood, either unsorted or a sorted T cell fraction (not recorded which). This TCR derives from a male donor with ankylosing spondylitis. This chain uses TRBV4-1 with TRBJ2-5, with a weak D call TRBD1 (5 bases). CDR3 nucleotide sequence: TGCGCCAGCAGCCAGCGCAGGGATGAGACCCAGTACTTC. Amino acids: CASSQRRDETQYF.